The 26 T cell receptor beta chains given below trace back to one sample, sequenced in a study of OX40 agonist ivuxolimab in advanced cancers. Sequencing used immunoSEQ multiplex PCR; TCRdb keeps in-frame clones, though not all of them. The sample includes tens of thousands of clones, 85% to 90% of them seen just once. The source was CD4+ or CD8+ T cells sorted from blood, collected in a trial of the OX40 agonist ivuxolimab. These receptor sequences come from an adult with an advanced solid tumor such as melanoma, head and neck, liver or kidney cancer.

V usage is TRBV7-6 and J usage is TRBJ2-1, with D perhaps given as TRBD1 or TRBD2 (5 bases each). CDR3 length: 13 amino acids. Per germline, CDR1 SGHVS and CDR2 FNYEAQ. Deletions cut 6 bases from V and 5 bases from J, with 11 bases between. CDR3 sequence (DNA): TGTGCCAGCAGTTTCGGGACGAACAATGAGCAGTTCTTC. It encodes CASSFGTNNEQFF.

This clone has only a few counts. This rearrangement joins TRBV30 to TRBJ1-1; the D is unclear. The CDR3 is 11 residues long. Germline CDR1 reads GTSNPN; CDR2 reads SVGIG (reference sequence). The V gene lost 2 bases and the J gene lost 11 bases, with 12 bases spanning the gap. DNA of the CDR3: TGTGCCTGGAGTCTGGGCCCTGGGGCTTTCTTT. It encodes CAWSLGPGAFF.

The V gene is TRBV2, the J gene TRBJ1-1, with TRBD1 matching 8 bases. Germline-derived CDR1 and CDR2 are SNHLY and FYNNEI. J was trimmed by 0 bases and V by 7 bases; bases with no gene match: 22. The length of the CDR3 is 20 residues. The CDR3 region is CASITGQGATFDSLNTEAFF. The CDR3 region has the DNA TGTGCCAGCATCACAGGGCAGGGGGCGACCTTCGACAGTCTGAACACTGAAGCTTTCTTT.

This rearrangement joins TRBV2 to TRBJ2-1; possible D gene TRBD2, 6 bases. This CDR3 contains 15 residues. Trimming removed 7 bases from V and 9 bases from J, with 22 bases in between. CDR1 is SNHLY and CDR2 is FYNNEI in the germline V gene. The DNA for the CDR3 is TGTGCCAGCAAACCGAGACTAGGTTTGGCGGGTGAGCAGTTCTTC. Protein: CASKPRLGLAGEQFF.

This clone has just one count. The V gene is TRBV11-2, the J gene TRBJ2-7; no definite D call. V lost 1 base to trimming and J lost 3 bases, with 13 bases between them. The length of the CDR3 is 15 residues. Germline V CDR1 and CDR2: SGHAT, FQNNGV. In DNA, the CDR3 is TGTGCCAGCAGCTTAGTGTTAGTTCCGGACTACGAGCAGTACTTC. It is translated as CASSLVLVPDYEQYF.

This rearrangement joins TRBV7-2 to TRBJ2-5; tentatively, D is TRBD1 or TRBD2 (5 bases each). The CDR3 length is 13 residues. Germline CDR1 reads SGHTA; CDR2 reads FQGNSA. Trimming shortened V by 5 bases and J by 6 bases, and 13 bases separated the two germline ends. In nucleotides, the CDR3 is TGTGCCAGCAGCCTTAGAGGGGAACAGACCCAGTACTTC. The encoded protein is CASSLRGEQTQYF.

The chain couples TRBV19 to TRBJ2-3, with 10 positions matching TRBD2. Germline V gene data show CDR1 as LNHDA and CDR2 as SQIVND (reference sequence). Losses at the gene ends were 2 bases for V and 6 bases for J; bases not matched to a gene: 8. This CDR3 is 16 amino acids long. Here the CDR3 DNA reads TGTGCCAGTAGTATATCCAGCGGGGGGGCCGGGGATACGCAGTATTTT. It codes for CASSISSGGAGDTQYF.

V gene TRBV19 combines with J gene TRBJ1-1; 7 nucleotides align to TRBD1. The CDR3 has 19 amino acids. Germline V lookup: CDR1 LNHDA, CDR2 SQIVND (reference sequence). V shed 5 bases and J 5 bases; nucleotides not matched to a gene: 23. CDR3 loop: CASSSPVIRGRRGRTEAFF. The DNA of the CDR3 is TGTGCCAGTAGTTCTCCAGTTATTAGGGGGCGACGGGGTCGGACTGAAGCTTTCTTT.

The chain uses TRBV27 and TRBJ1-5; tentative D call: TRBD1 (6 bases). V was trimmed by 6 bases and J by 5 bases, leaving 14 bases between them. CDR1 and CDR2 (germline): MNHEY, SMNVEV (reference sequence). The CDR3 covers 14 residues. CDR3 loop: CASRGPQGYQPQHF. In DNA form, the CDR3 reads TGTGCCAGCAGAGGACCGCAGGGGTATCAGCCCCAGCATTTT.

As DNA, the CDR3 is TGTGCCAGCAGTCCCCGGACTTCAGGGGAGACCCAGTACTTC. Encoded protein: CASSPRTSGETQYF. The rearrangement joins TRBV6-1 to TRBJ2-5, with D perhaps matching TRBD1 or TRBD2 (5 bases each). Trimming stripped 5 bases from V and 5 bases from J, with 15 bases between. The CDR3 is 14 amino acids. The germline V gene encodes CDR1 MNHNS and CDR2 SASEGT.

The sample holds a few counts of this clone. The chain couples TRBV19 to TRBJ1-4; a weak D match, TRBD1 (5 bases). Trimming took 8 bases from V and 2 from J, leaving 12 bases between them. Per the germline V gene, CDR1 is LNHDA and CDR2 is SQIVND (reference sequence). This CDR3 is 14 amino acids long. CDR3 nucleotide sequence: TGTGCCAGTTCGGCGGGGCGGACTAATGAAAAACTGTTTTTT. It is translated as CASSAGRTNEKLFF.

About this clone itself: An end of the junction does not agree with germline; a read error may underlie this. The rearrangement uses TRBV15 and TRBJ2-5; perhaps TRBD2 as D (5 bases). Germline V lookup: CDR1 LNHNV, CDR2 YYDKDF (reference sequence). This CDR3 has 13 amino acids. The CDR3, as DNA: TGTGCCACCACCAGAGGGCAGCAAGAGACCCAGTACTTC. Protein: CATTRGQQETQYF.

This chain links TRBV5-4 with TRBJ2-5, with a weak D call TRBD1 (5 bases). Germline V gives CDR1 SGHNT, CDR2 YYREEE (reference sequence). CDR3 size: 14 residues. The germline V and J ends were trimmed by 0 bases and 4 bases, with 10 bases remaining between them. Written as DNA, the CDR3 is TGTGCCAGCAGCTTGGGGGGCCCCGGAGAGACCCAGTACTTC. Protein product: CASSLGGPGETQYF.

This clone was detected a few times. The chain carries TRBV4-1 and TRBJ1-6; 8 nucleotides match TRBD1. The germline V gene encodes CDR1 MGHRA and CDR2 YSYEKL. This CDR3 comprises 15 residues. After removal of 3 bases from V and 6 bases from J, the junction contained 4 bases not matched to a gene. The CDR3 bases are TGCGCCAGCAGCCAGTTAACAGGGGGTAATTCACCCCTCCACTTT. Translation gives CASSQLTGGNSPLHF.

This clone was detected once. V gene TRBV5-1 combines with J gene TRBJ2-5, with D unclear. Germline loops: CDR1 SGHRS, CDR2 YFSETQ. The V gene lost 0 bases and the J gene lost 1 base, with 10 bases spanning the gap. The CDR3 sequence is 15 residues long. CDR3 protein: CASSLERPSQETQYF. CDR3 sequence (DNA): TGCGCCAGCAGCTTGGAACGCCCGAGCCAAGAGACCCAGTACTTC.

The chain carries TRBV19 and TRBJ2-3; a possible D gene is TRBD2 (7 bases). CDR1 is LNHDA and CDR2 is SQIVND in the germline V gene (reference sequence). The CDR3 extends over 15 amino acids. Trimming shortened V by 6 bases and J by 2 bases, and 15 bases separated the two germline ends. CDR3 residues: CASRRGEGVTDTQYF. The CDR3 DNA sequence: TGTGCCAGTAGGCGAGGGGAGGGGGTCACAGATACGCAGTATTTT.

This clone was seen only a few times. The gene calls are TRBV15 and TRBJ2-1; D may correspond to TRBD1 or TRBD2 (5 bases each). Trimming removed 3 bases from V and 4 bases from J, with 13 bases in between. CDR1 is LNHNV, CDR2 YYDKDF, per germline (reference sequence). The CDR3 spans 15 residues. Here the CDR3 DNA reads TGTGCCACCAGCAGGCCGGGGCAGGTTTACAATGAGCAGTTCTTC. It codes for CATSRPGQVYNEQFF. Together with reference TRBV15 and TRBJ2-1, the CDR3 gives the full variable domain: DAMVIQNPRYQVTQFGKPVTLSCSQTLNHNVMYWYQQKSSQAPKLLFHYYDKDFNNEADTPDNFQSRRPNTSFCFLDIRSPGLGDTAMYLCATSRPGQVYNEQFFGPGTRLTVL.

V is TRBV18 and J is TRBJ1-2; D not resolved. The CDR3 consists of 13 residues. Between the trimmed V and J ends, which lost 0 bases and 5 bases, there was a span of 7 bases. Germline-derived CDR1 and CDR2 are KGHSH and LQKENI. CDR3 nucleotides: TGTGCCAGCTCACCACCCACGGCTTATGGCTACACCTTC. Amino acid sequence: CASSPPTAYGYTF.

The rearrangement uses TRBV20-1 and TRBJ2-5; D gene ambiguous. Trimming removed 0 bases from V and 4 bases from J, with 3 bases in between. The V gene's germline CDR1 is DFQATT and CDR2 SNEGSKA (reference sequence). The CDR3 spans 11 residues. This CDR3 is CSAREPETQYF. CDR3 bases: TGCAGTGCTAGAGAGCCAGAGACCCAGTACTTC.

V gene TRBV7-2 combines with J gene TRBJ2-1; D remains ambiguous. V dropped 3 bases and J dropped 2 bases, with 8 bases sitting between them. Germline CDR1 SGHTA, CDR2 FQGNSA. CDR3 length: 14 residues. The CDR3: CASSLMRTYNEQFF. The CDR3 region has the DNA TGTGCCAGCAGCTTGATGAGAACCTACAATGAGCAGTTCTTC. Full variable domain (remainder filled in from reference TRBV7-2 and TRBJ2-1): GAGVSQSPSNKVTEKGKDVELRCDPISGHTALYWYRQSLGQGLEFLIYFQGNSAPDKSGLPSDRFSAERTGGSVSTLTIQRTQQEDSAVYLCASSLMRTYNEQFFGPGTRLTVL.

The chain links TRBV5-4 to TRBJ1-4; D possibly corresponds to TRBD1 (5 bases). V dropped 2 bases and J dropped 7 bases, with 9 bases sitting between them. CDR1 is SGHNT and CDR2 is YYREEE in the germline V gene (reference sequence). This CDR3 contains 13 residues. CDR3 sequence reads: CASSFRGGEKLFF. CDR3 nucleotides: TGTGCCAGCAGCTTCCGGGGGGGTGAAAAACTGTTTTTT.

This chain links TRBV19 with TRBJ1-1, with TRBD1 matching 7 bases. V lost 1 base to trimming and J lost 3 bases; unmatched junction nucleotides: 11. In germline, CDR1 is LNHDA, CDR2 SQIVND (reference sequence). This CDR3 has 17 residues. The CDR3 sequence is CASSIARTATGHTEAFF. The CDR3 bases are TGTGCCAGTAGTATAGCCCGAACCGCGACAGGGCACACTGAAGCTTTCTTT. The entire variable domain, with the rest obtained from reference TRBV19 and TRBJ1-1, is as follows: DGGITQSPKYLFRKEGQNVTLSCEQNLNHDAMYWYRQDPGQGLRLIYYSQIVNDFQKGDIAEGYSVSREKKESFPLTVTSAQKNPTAFYLCASSIARTATGHTEAFFGQGTRLTVV.

The rearrangement links TRBV18 to TRBJ2-1; 8 bases align to TRBD2. Germline V gene lookup returns CDR1 KGHSH and CDR2 LQKENI. Trimming at V came to 5 bases and at J to 8 bases, leaving 5 bases not matched to a gene. This CDR3 has 13 amino acids. The CDR3 loop reads CASSSGLAYEQFF. CDR3 nucleotides: TGTGCCAGCTCATCCGGACTAGCCTATGAGCAGTTCTTC.

The chain couples TRBV6-5 to TRBJ2-2, with D possibly being TRBD1 or TRBD2 (5 bases each). Germline values: CDR1 MNHEY, CDR2 SVGAGI. Trimming stripped 2 bases from V and 4 bases from J, with 11 bases between. The length of the CDR3 is 15 residues. CDR3 protein: CASSYRGTSTGELFF. The CDR3 nucleotides read TGTGCCAGCAGTTACCGAGGGACGTCCACCGGGGAGCTGTTTTTT.

V and J are TRBV29-1 and TRBJ2-5; 7 bases are shared with TRBD1. With V trimmed by 5 bases and J by 5 bases, 8 bases remained unmatched. CDR1 and CDR2 (germline): SQVTM, ANQGSEA. The CDR3 is 13 residues long. CDR3 coding DNA: TGCAGCGTTCAAACAGGGGCTTGGGAGACCCAGTACTTC. Residues: CSVQTGAWETQYF.

The rearrangement uses TRBV19 and TRBJ2-7, with D unresolved. CDR3 size: 15 residues. Between the trimmed V and J ends, which lost 0 bases and 2 bases, there was a span of 11 bases. CDR1 LNHDA and CDR2 SQIVND come from the germline V gene (reference sequence). The CDR3 region is CASSIDTGGTYEQYF. In nucleotides, the CDR3 is TGTGCCAGTAGTATAGATACGGGCGGAACCTACGAGCAGTACTTC.